Below are 14 T cell receptor beta chains sequenced from a single sample in a study of T cells in Graves' hyperthyroidism and ophthalmopathy. Authors of the study amplified TCR beta CDR3 regions from RNA transcripts. During a first-round RT-PCR of the TCR CDR3, the HTBI primer set was used. MiXCR, applied by TCRdb to the multiplex PCR reads, yields one record per CDR3 protein. The sample comprises approximately 610,000 distinct CDR3 sequences, roughly 15% of which are singletons, and about 3.9% rests with the top ten. The specimen sequenced was blood. These receptor sequences come from a woman aged 40 to 55 with Graves' ophthalmopathy.

This CDR3 reads CASGRQGDYEQYF. As DNA, the CDR3 is TGTGCCAGTGGTCGACAGGGGGACTACGAGCAGTACTTC. The gene calls are TRBV11-2 and TRBJ2-7, with 9 bases lining up with TRBD1. Losses at the gene ends were 9 bases for V and 3 bases for J; bases not matched to a gene: 6. CDR1 SGHAT and CDR2 FQNNGV come from the germline V gene. The CDR3 length is 13 residues.

The chain carries TRBV6-5 and TRBJ2-7; 9 bases are shared with TRBD1. V lost 2 bases and J lost 7; bases outside the gene matches: 15. CDR3 length: 17 amino acids. Germline lookup yields CDR1 MNHEY and CDR2 SVGAGI. The CDR3 here is CASSYQYSGTGLREQYF. CDR3 DNA: TGTGCCAGCAGTTACCAATATTCCGGGACAGGGCTACGGGAGCAGTACTTC.

This clonotype was detected many times. The rearrangement uses TRBV19 and TRBJ2-7; 12 nucleotides match TRBD2. Germline V gene data show CDR1 as LNHDA and CDR2 as SQIVND (reference sequence). The CDR3 sequence is 14 residues long. The V segment lost 7 bases and the J segment 3 bases; nucleotides outside the gene matches: 4. CDR3 loop: CASKKTSGSYEQYF. In nucleotides, the CDR3 is TGTGCCAGTAAGAAGACTAGCGGGAGCTACGAGCAGTACTTC.

The rearrangement joins TRBV28 to TRBJ2-7; D uncertain. Trimming took 6 bases from V and 1 from J, leaving 16 bases between them. Germline assignment: CDR1 MDHEN and CDR2 SYDVKM. The CDR3 spans 15 residues. CDR3 nucleotide sequence: TGTGCCAGCAGGCTACCGGGCCACAAATCCTACGAGCAGTACTTC. Its translation is CASRLPGHKSYEQYF.

This clonotype was picked up many times. The V and J genes are TRBV10-2 and TRBJ2-4, with 9 bases fitting TRBD1. The CDR3 has 14 amino acids. The V gene end was trimmed by 6 bases and the J gene end by 5 bases; junction bases not matched to a gene: 5. From germline, CDR1 is WSHSY and CDR2 SAAADI. This chain's CDR3 is CASRGQGGQNIQYF. Here the CDR3 DNA reads TGCGCCAGCAGGGGACAGGGTGGTCAAAACATTCAGTACTTC.

This clonotype was seen a handful of times. The chain has TRBV30 and TRBJ2-2, with D hard to call. The CDR3 runs 13 residues. CDR1 and CDR2 from the germline V gene are GTSNPN and SVGIG (reference sequence). Trimming cost V 1 base and J 4 bases, with 7 bases left between them. The CDR3 loop reads CAWSELSTGELFF. Here the CDR3 DNA reads TGTGCCTGGAGTGAACTTAGCACCGGGGAGCTGTTTTTT.

The rearrangement links TRBV29-1 to TRBJ2-2, with TRBD1 identical over 8 bases. From germline, CDR1 is SQVTM and CDR2 ANQGSEA. The CDR3 consists of 14 residues. After removal of 5 bases from V and 1 base from J, the junction contained 3 bases not matched to a gene. The CDR3 loop reads CSVQGTGNTGELFF. DNA of the CDR3: TGCAGCGTTCAAGGGACAGGGAACACCGGGGAGCTGTTTTTT.

At least ten counts were recorded for this clonotype. This rearrangement joins TRBV6-5 to TRBJ1-3, with 7 nucleotides matching TRBD1. CDR3 size: 15 residues. Looked up from germline, CDR1 is MNHEY and CDR2 is SVGAGI. The ends lost 5 bases at V and 0 bases at J; junction bases unmatched: 4. The chain's CDR3 is CASSPGQLSGNTIYF. The CDR3 coding sequence is TGTGCCAGCAGTCCGGGACAGCTCTCTGGAAACACCATATATTTT.

This clonotype was counted many times. The chain carries TRBV11-2 and TRBJ2-7; no clear D gene. Germline CDR1 SGHAT, CDR2 FQNNGV. V was shortened by 3 bases and J by 3 bases, with 9 bases between the two germline ends. The CDR3 extends over 13 amino acids. In DNA form, the CDR3 reads TGTGCCAGCAGCTTCGGCGGATTCTACGAGCAGTACTTC. It is translated as CASSFGGFYEQYF.

This sequence joins TRBV14 and TRBJ1-1; 7 nucleotides line up with TRBD1. CDR1 and CDR2 (germline): SGHDN, FVKESK. V lost 2 bases to trimming and J lost 10 bases; unmatched junction nucleotides: 7. CDR3 length: 13 residues. CDR3 region: CASSQSTGAIAFF. CDR3 nucleotide sequence: TGTGCCAGCAGCCAAAGTACAGGGGCGATAGCTTTCTTT. The complete variable domain, with remaining parts taken from reference TRBV14 and TRBJ1-1, reads EAGVTQFPSHSVIEKGQTVTLRCDPISGHDNLYWYRRVMGKEIKFLLHFVKESKQDESGMPNNRFLAERTGGTYSTLKVQPAELEDSGVYFCASSQSTGAIAFFGQGTRLTVV.

The table lists this clonotype with many counts. The chain uses TRBV6-2 or TRBV6-3 and TRBJ2-2, with 7 positions matching TRBD2. Looked up from germline, CDR1 is MNHEY and CDR2 is SVGEGT. The CDR3 sequence is 15 residues long. The ends lost 7 bases at V and 3 bases at J; junction bases unmatched: 8. In DNA, the CDR3 is TGTGCCAGCACGGGCAGCGGGGTGTACACCGGGGAGCTGTTTTTT. As protein: CASTGSGVYTGELFF.

This clonotype has a count of ten or more. The rearrangement links TRBV27 to TRBJ2-7, with a tentative D call TRBD1 (5 bases). The CDR3 length is 13 residues. Germline V gene sequence: CDR1 MNHEY, CDR2 SMNVEV (reference sequence). V was pared by 6 bases and J by 2 bases, with 11 bases between. CDR3 in DNA: TGTGCCAGCAGGGGCCAGGACACCTACGAGCAGTACTTC. Translation gives CASRGQDTYEQYF.

There are many counts of this clonotype. The chain combines TRBV12-3 or TRBV12-4 with TRBJ1-2; D might be TRBD1 (5 bases). This CDR3 is 14 amino acids long. Deletions cut 2 bases from V and 0 bases from J, with 7 bases between. CDR3 nucleotides: TGTGCCAGCAGTTTATCGACAGCTAACTATGGCTACACCTTC. Residues: CASSLSTANYGYTF.

This clonotype has at least ten counts. The chain has TRBV6-1 and TRBJ1-1, with 9 bases that match TRBD1. The V and J ends lost 4 bases and 4 bases, in that order; junction bases with no gene match: 7. Germline V gene data show CDR1 as MNHNS and CDR2 as SASEGT. CDR3 length: 15 residues. CDR3 amino acids: CASSGGQGASTEAFF. CDR3 in DNA: TGTGCCAGCAGTGGGGGACAGGGCGCAAGCACTGAAGCTTTCTTT.